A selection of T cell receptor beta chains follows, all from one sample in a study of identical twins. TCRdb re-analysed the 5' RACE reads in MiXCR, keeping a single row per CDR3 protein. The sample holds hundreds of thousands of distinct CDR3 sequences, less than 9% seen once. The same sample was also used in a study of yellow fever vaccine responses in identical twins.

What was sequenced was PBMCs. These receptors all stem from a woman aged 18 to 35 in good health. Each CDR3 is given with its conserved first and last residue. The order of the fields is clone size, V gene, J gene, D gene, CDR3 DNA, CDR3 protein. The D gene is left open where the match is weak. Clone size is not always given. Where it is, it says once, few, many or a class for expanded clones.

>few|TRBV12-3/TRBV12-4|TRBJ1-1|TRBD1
TGTGCCAGCAGATCCAGGGGGACTGAAGCTTTCTTT
CASRSRGTEAFF
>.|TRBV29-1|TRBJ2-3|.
TGCAGCGTTGAAGATCCGGTAGCCAGCACAGATACGCAGTATTTT
CSVEDPVASTDTQYF
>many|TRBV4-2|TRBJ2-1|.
TGTGCCAGCAGCCAAGATCCAGCAGGGAGCTCCTACAATGAGCAGTTCTTC
CASSQDPAGSSYNEQFF
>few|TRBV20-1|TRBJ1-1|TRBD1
TGCAGTGCTCCACAAACAGGGGGACCAGCTTTCTTT
CSAPQTGGPAFF
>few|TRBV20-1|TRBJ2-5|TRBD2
TGCAGTGCTAGAGATACCCACCCCTTAGCGGGAAAGGCACAAGAGACCCAGTACTTC
CSARDTHPLAGKAQETQYF
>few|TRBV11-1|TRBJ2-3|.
TGTGCCAGCAGCCCACTCGGGGCCGACAGTGCCGGGTGGACAGATACGCAGTATTTT
CASSPLGADSAGWTDTQYF
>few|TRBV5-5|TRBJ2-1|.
TGTGCCAGCAGCTCCGCCGGGCGGCTCAGCTCCTACAATGAGCAGTTCTTC
CASSSAGRLSSYNEQFF
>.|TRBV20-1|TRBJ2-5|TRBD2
TGCAGTGCTAGGGGGCTAGCGGGGGGGCGAACACAAGAGACCCAGTACTTC
CSARGLAGGRTQETQYF
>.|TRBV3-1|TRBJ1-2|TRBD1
TGTGCCAGCAGCCAAGGGGGACAGGGGGACTCTGGCTACACCTTC
CASSQGGQGDSGYTF
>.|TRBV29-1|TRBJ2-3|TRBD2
TGCAGCGTGGGGTGGGCTAGCGGAGCTACAGATACGCAGTATTTT
CSVGWASGATDTQYF
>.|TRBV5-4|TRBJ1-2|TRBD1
TGTGCCAGCAGCTTGAGGACTGACAGGGACTATGGCTACACCTTC
CASSLRTDRDYGYTF
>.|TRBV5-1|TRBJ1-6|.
TGCGCCAGCAACCACGAAGGGGTAAAGGGTTCACCCCTCCACTTT
CASNHEGVKGSPLHF
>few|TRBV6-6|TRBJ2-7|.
TGTGCCAGCAGTTATCAGGGTTGGGAGCAGTACTTC
CASSYQGWEQYF
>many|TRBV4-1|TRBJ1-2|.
TGCGCCAGCAGCCAAGTGGCGGGGTTTTCGAGCTATGGCTACACCTTC
CASSQVAGFSSYGYTF
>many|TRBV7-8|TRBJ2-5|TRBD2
TGTGCCAGCAGCTTAGCTCGGGAGGTTCTTACTTCAGTGGAGACCCAGTACTTC
CASSLAREVLTSVETQYF
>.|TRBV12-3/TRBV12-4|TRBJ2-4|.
TGTGCCAGCAGTTTAAAGCCCCTAGAAGCCAAAAACATTCAGTACTTC
CASSLKPLEAKNIQYF
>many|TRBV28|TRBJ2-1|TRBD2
TGTGCCAGCAGAAAGCTACCGGGACTAGCGGGAGTTGGTGAGCAGTTCTTC
CASRKLPGLAGVGEQFF